This T cell receptor beta chain is drawn from a study of early T cells in non-severe SARS-CoV-2 infection. On the study more broadly: Alpha and beta chains were unpaired, from unsorted whole-blood bulk RNA. Study-level findings and limits: Private and CD4 specificities were missed by VDJdb matching, which favored anti-spike CD8 responses.

Between the trimmed V and J ends, which lost 2 bases and 7 bases, there was a span of 12 bases. CDR1 SGHVS and CDR2 FQNEAQ come from the germline V gene. CDR3 length: 15 amino acids. This clonotype was detected many times. The antigen remains unidentified. Unique molecular identifier tags were affixed to discrete cDNA molecules. TCRdb re-called the 5' RACE reads through MiXCR, storing one row per CDR3 protein. This sample yields about 30,000 distinct CDR3 sequences, of which roughly 5.9% are seen a single time; over 0.9% belongs to the top ten. This sequence joins TRBV7-8 and TRBJ1-6; D not certain. The TCR originated in an adult who was a healthcare worker with PCR-confirmed SARS-CoV-2 infection or an uninfected control (not recorded which). Sequencing was carried out using whole blood. CDR3 bases: TGTGCCAGCAGCTTAAGAGGACGGGAAAATTCACCCCTCCACTTT. Its translation is CASSLRGRENSPLHF.